These 27 T cell receptor beta chains came from one sample sequenced in a study of brain T cells in children with intractable seizures. TCRdb's copy holds only in-frame clones and misses some; the assay was immunoSEQ multiplex PCR. Here the sample spans some 62,000 clones, roughly 95% being singletons. Sequencing used peripheral blood, obtained at surgery. All receptors derive from a boy in the first two years of life with focal cortical dysplasia and intractable seizures.

The V gene is TRBV7-7, the J gene TRBJ2-4; 11 bases fit TRBD1. Unmatched junction bases numbered 4, after V lost 3 bases and J lost 0 bases. Per the germline V gene, CDR1 is SSHAT and CDR2 is FNYEAQ (reference sequence). CDR3 length equals 17 residues. This CDR3 reads CASSFGQGAIAKNIQYF. The CDR3, as DNA: TGTGCCAGCAGCTTTGGACAGGGGGCTATAGCCAAAAACATTCAGTACTTC.

This clone has just a few counts. CDR3 coding DNA: TGTGCCATCAGTGAGTCGCAGTGGAATTCACCCCTCCACTTT. This sequence encodes CAISESQWNSPLHF. The V call is TRBV10-3, the J call TRBJ1-6; D remains unclear. There are 14 residues in the CDR3. Trimming stripped 0 bases from V and 7 bases from J, with 7 bases between. Per germline, CDR1 ENHRY and CDR2 SYGVKD.

The V and J genes are TRBV19 and TRBJ1-1; 9 bases line up with TRBD1. CDR1 LNHDA and CDR2 SQIVND come from the germline V gene (reference sequence). CDR3 size: 16 residues. The V and J ends lost 7 bases and 3 bases, in that order; junction bases with no gene match: 12. The CDR3 is CASTMGTGRLDTEAFF. For the CDR3, the DNA is TGTGCCAGTACCATGGGGACAGGGAGATTGGACACTGAAGCTTTCTTT.

The gene calls are TRBV19 and TRBJ2-3, with 8 bases lining up with TRBD1. Germline CDR1 and CDR2: LNHDA and SQIVND (reference sequence). The CDR3 has 16 residues. The V gene end was trimmed by 5 bases and the J gene end by 2 bases; junction bases not matched to a gene: 9. CDR3 loop: CASSPRQGAYTDTQYF. The CDR3 bases are TGTGCCAGTAGTCCACGGCAGGGGGCATACACAGATACGCAGTATTTT.

V and J are TRBV5-1 and TRBJ2-3; TRBD2 aligns across 12 bases. Germline V gives CDR1 SGHRS, CDR2 YFSETQ. The CDR3 runs to 17 residues. J was trimmed by 2 bases and V by 4 bases; bases with no gene match: 8. Written as DNA, the CDR3 is TGCGCCAGCAGCCCTCCCGGACTAGCGGGATTCACAGATACGCAGTATTTT. This translates into CASSPPGLAGFTDTQYF.

The rearrangement joins TRBV27 to TRBJ2-1, with 7 bases matching TRBD2. This CDR3 is built from 18 residues. V was pared by 1 base and J by 8 bases, with 17 bases of the junction left unmatched. Germline V lookup: CDR1 MNHEY, CDR2 SMNVEV (reference sequence). CDR3 coding DNA: TGTGCCAGCAGTTTATGGGGCGGGGGTACCCGTTCATTGGATGAGCAGTTCTTC. Protein: CASSLWGGGTRSLDEQFF.

This rearrangement joins TRBV10-3 to TRBJ2-1, with D possibly being TRBD2 (5 bases). With 5 bases removed from V and 0 bases from J, the gap between germline ends came to 17 bases. CDR3 length: 17 residues. Germline-derived CDR1 and CDR2 are ENHRY and SYGVKD. DNA for the CDR3: TGTGCCATCAGTCAGACGGTGGGAGCGAGCTCCTACAATGAGCAGTTCTTC. Amino acid sequence: CAISQTVGASSYNEQFF.

This rearrangement joins TRBV2 to TRBJ2-2; D is undetermined. The germline V and J ends were trimmed by 7 bases and 1 base, with 7 bases remaining between them. The germline V gene has CDR1 SNHLY and CDR2 FYNNEI. CDR3 length: 13 amino acids. The CDR3 DNA reads TGTGCCAGCACCGTATTGAACACCGGGGAGCTGTTTTTT. It is translated as CASTVLNTGELFF.

This chain uses TRBV25-1 with TRBJ2-2; possible D gene TRBD1, 5 bases. Germline V CDR1 and CDR2: MGHDK, SYGVNS. The V gene lost 2 bases and the J gene lost 0 bases, with 13 bases spanning the gap. This CDR3 is 17 amino acids long. CDR3 coding DNA: TGTGCCAGCAGTGAACTTGCGACAGATGCGAACACCGGGGAGCTGTTTTTT. It codes for CASSELATDANTGELFF.

This chain connects TRBV10-1 to TRBJ2-3; D is unresolved. Germline CDR1 reads WNHNN; CDR2 reads SYGVQD (reference sequence). V lost 6 bases and J lost 0, with 13 bases in between. CDR3 length: 15 residues. CDR3 residues: CASRIPLESTDTQYF. The CDR3 nucleotides read TGCGCCAGCAGAATACCGCTAGAAAGCACAGATACGCAGTATTTT.

The CDR3 loop reads CASSLLVGPYEQYF. CDR3 sequence (DNA): TGTGCCAGCAGCTTGCTTGTGGGCCCCTACGAGCAGTACTTC. This chain connects TRBV11-2 to TRBJ2-7; D is undetermined. Germline CDR1 is SGHAT and CDR2 is FQNNGV. The ends were cut back, 3 bases at V and 2 bases at J, with 11 bases in the middle. The CDR3 runs to 14 residues.

The V call is TRBV5-8, the J call TRBJ2-7; TRBD2 matches 11 bases. Germline V gives CDR1 SGHTS, CDR2 YDEGEE. V was clipped by 1 base and J by 3 bases; unmatched bases: 3. This CDR3 comprises 15 residues. The CDR3 spells CASSLTSGGFYEQYF. The CDR3 DNA follows: TGTGCCAGCAGCTTGACTAGCGGGGGATTCTACGAGCAGTACTTC.

The gene calls are TRBV10-3 and TRBJ1-6; 7 bases match TRBD1. The ends lost 2 bases at V and 9 bases at J; junction bases unmatched: 4. The germline gives CDR1 ENHRY, CDR2 SYGVKD. The CDR3 is made up of 14 amino acids. The CDR3 is CAISEDRVFSPLHF. In nucleotides, the CDR3 is TGTGCCATCAGTGAGGACAGGGTTTTTTCACCCCTCCACTTT.

This chain joins TRBV7-8 and TRBJ1-1; D is undetermined. Trimming removed 0 bases from V and 7 bases from J, with 15 bases in between. The CDR3 contains 15 residues. Germline V lookup: CDR1 SGHVS, CDR2 FQNEAQ. The CDR3 loop reads CASSLARVGNGEAFF. CDR3 nucleotides: TGTGCCAGCAGCTTAGCGCGTGTAGGGAACGGTGAAGCTTTCTTT.

The chain combines TRBV3-1 (or the pseudogene TRBV3-2) with TRBJ2-7; TRBD2 agrees at 7 bases. The germline CDR1 and CDR2 sequences are LGHDT and YNNKEL (reference sequence). The CDR3 spans 15 residues. V dropped 4 bases and J dropped 3; count of bases not matched to a gene: 9. In DNA, the CDR3 is TGTGCCAGCAGCCTCCCCCAGCGGGGCATCTACGAGCAGTACTTC. It encodes CASSLPQRGIYEQYF.

The chain uses TRBV6-2 or TRBV6-3 and TRBJ1-5; D remains unclear. The CDR3 consists of 12 residues. The V and J ends lost 4 bases and 10 bases respectively, with 11 bases between them. The V gene's germline CDR1 is MNHEY and CDR2 SVGEGT. CDR3 sequence (DNA): TGTGCCAGCAGTTCCCGACCTAACCCCCAGCATTTT. Protein sequence: CASSSRPNPQHF.

V gene TRBV3-1 (or the pseudogene TRBV3-2) combines with J gene TRBJ2-5; 8 bases match TRBD2. Germline CDR1 LGHDT, CDR2 YNNKEL (reference sequence). V shed 1 base, J shed 1 base, and the junction held 20 bases outside the gene matches. This CDR3 region has 21 residues. CDR3 sequence: CASSQVTGSVIWRGAQETQYF. The CDR3 DNA sequence: TGTGCCAGCAGCCAAGTCACAGGGAGCGTGATTTGGCGGGGGGCCCAAGAGACCCAGTACTTC.

The V and J genes are TRBV5-5 and TRBJ2-3, with TRBD2 identical over 13 bases. J gave up 3 bases and V 2 bases, and 0 bases lay outside the gene matches. Germline CDR1 SGHKS, CDR2 YYEKEE (reference sequence). The CDR3 is made up of 15 amino acids. The CDR3 region is CASSLLAGGTDTQYF. CDR3 sequence (DNA): TGTGCCAGCAGCTTACTAGCGGGAGGGACAGATACGCAGTATTTT.

V usage is TRBV18 and J usage is TRBJ2-7, with 13 bases lining up with TRBD2. The CDR3 consists of 16 residues. V dropped 3 bases and J dropped 5; count of bases not matched to a gene: 7. CDR1 and CDR2 (germline): KGHSH, LQKENI. This chain's CDR3 is CASSPGLAGWYDEQYF. The DNA of the CDR3 is TGTGCCAGCTCACCGGGACTAGCGGGGTGGTATGACGAGCAGTACTTC.

The chain links TRBV7-3 to TRBJ1-3; D may be TRBD1 (6 bases). V was pared by 5 bases and J by 4 bases, with 21 bases between. The germline V gene has CDR1 SGHTA and CDR2 FQGTGA. The CDR3 extends over 17 amino acids. The CDR3 DNA reads as TGTGCCAGCAGCCTCCTTGGGGGCGGAGTGAGCGGAAACACCATATATTTT. Its translation: CASSLLGGGVSGNTIYF.

The chain carries TRBV7-9 and TRBJ2-7, with TRBD2 matching over 14 bases. CDR3 length equals 15 residues. V dropped 5 bases and J dropped 2; count of bases not matched to a gene: 2. CDR1 SEHNR and CDR2 FQNEAQ come from the germline V gene (reference sequence). The CDR3 DNA follows: TGTGCCAGCAGCACGACTAGCGGGAGGGCCTACGAGCAGTACTTC. It is translated as CASSTTSGRAYEQYF.

The chain carries TRBV5-1 and TRBJ2-5; TRBD2 aligns across 12 bases. The CDR3 loop spans 16 amino acids. With V trimmed by 4 bases and J by 5 bases, 9 bases remained unmatched. Germline loops: CDR1 SGHRS, CDR2 YFSETQ. The CDR3 bases are TGCGCCAGCAGCCCAACCCCCGGGACTAGCGGGGAGACCCAGTACTTC. Protein sequence: CASSPTPGTSGETQYF.

The J gene is TRBJ2-7, the V gene TRBV20-1; D is uncertain. The V and J ends lost 7 bases and 6 bases respectively, with 13 bases between them. CDR1 DFQATT and CDR2 SNEGSKA come from the germline V gene (reference sequence). The CDR3 sequence is 11 residues long. As DNA, the CDR3 is TGCAGTGAAACCTGGGTTGGCGAGCAGTACTTC. Translating gives CSETWVGEQYF.

This clone was detected once. The rearrangement uses TRBV5-3 and TRBJ1-4; TRBD1 might be the D (6 bases). TRBV5-3 is an ORF for which the function is uncertain. The CDR3 runs to 17 residues. Trimming cost V 4 bases and J 7 bases, with 23 bases left between them. The CDR3 protein is CARSLGGGAKVPEKLFF. CDR3 in DNA: TGTGCCAGAAGCCTCGGCGGGGGGGCGAAGGTCCCTGAAAAACTGTTTTTT.

This rearrangement joins TRBV12-3 or TRBV12-4 to TRBJ2-7; D not certain. There are 13 residues in the CDR3. V was cut by 1 base and J by 2 bases, with 6 bases left in between. As DNA, the CDR3 is TGTGCCAGCAGTTTAGTTTGGACCTACGAGCAGTACTTC. It is translated as CASSLVWTYEQYF.

The chain recombines TRBV12-1 with TRBJ1-2. TRBV12-1 is listed as a pseudogene. The CDR3 covers 16 residues. The CDR3 protein is CASSFSRSPTNYGYTF. The DNA of the CDR3 is TGTGCCAGCAGCTTCTCCCGCTCACCCACTAACTATGGCTACACCTTC.

The chain has TRBV19 and TRBJ1-1, with 9 bases fitting TRBD1. The V and J ends lost 6 bases and 1 base, in that order; junction bases with no gene match: 6. Germline CDR1 is LNHDA and CDR2 is SQIVND (reference sequence). The CDR3 is 15 residues long. The CDR3: CASRKQGARNTEAFF. As DNA, the CDR3 is TGTGCCAGTAGAAAACAGGGGGCGAGGAACACTGAAGCTTTCTTT.